Each of the 7 T cell receptor beta chains below was sequenced from the same sample in a study of blood T cell repertoires in COVID-19 (dated by TCRdb to the early 2020s). Library prep was done by the immunoSEQ multiplex PCR assay. In TCRdb, the immuneACCESS table is reduced to in-frame sequences with V and J assigned. These tables do not hold every clone; where another copy was compared, an unresolved V gene accounts for under half, and the others remain unexplained. The table for this sample lists about 400,000 clones; roughly 86% of them were counted only once. Clones ranked in the top ten supply 1.7% of the sample. Source material: PBMCs or T cells enriched from blood (not recorded which). Every receptor here comes from a young woman who had recovered from COVID-19.

V gene TRBV2 combines with J gene TRBJ1-2, with TRBD1 as a possible D gene (5 bases). V was pared by 9 bases and J by 4 bases, with 9 bases between. CDR3 length equals 11 residues. Germline-derived CDR1 and CDR2 are SNHLY and FYNNEI. CDR3 sequence reads: CARDSIYGYTF. In DNA form, the CDR3 reads TGTGCCAGAGACAGTATCTATGGCTACACCTTC.

This chain uses TRBV10-3 with TRBJ2-2; 8 bases fit TRBD2. CDR1 and CDR2 from the germline V gene are ENHRY and SYGVKD. The V and J ends lost 7 bases and 0 bases, in that order; junction bases with no gene match: 10. CDR3 size: 17 residues. The CDR3 nucleotides read TGTGCCATCACCGAACTAGCGGTACACGCGAACACCGGGGAGCTGTTTTTT. Translating gives CAITELAVHANTGELFF.

V gene TRBV18 combines with J gene TRBJ2-7; possible D gene TRBD1, 6 bases. The CDR3 sequence is 12 residues long. The V end lost 2 bases, the J end lost 6 bases, and 8 bases lay between the germline ends. Germline-derived CDR1 and CDR2 are KGHSH and LQKENI. The CDR3 protein is CASSPGGSEQYF. DNA for the CDR3: TGTGCCAGCTCACCAGGGGGCAGCGAGCAGTACTTC. Based on the CDR3 plus reference TRBV18 and TRBJ2-7, the full variable domain is NAGVMQNPRHLVRRRGQEARLRCSPMKGHSHVYWYRQLPEEGLKFMVYLQKENIIDESGMPKERFSAEFPKEGPSILRIQQVVRGDSAAYFCASSPGGSEQYFGPGTRLTVT.

The chain combines TRBV24-1 with TRBJ2-3; 7 nucleotides agree with TRBD2. Germline trimming cut 5 bases from V and 4 bases from J; bases unmatched to any gene: 8. Germline V gene data show CDR1 as KGHDR and CDR2 as SFDVKD. The CDR3 consists of 15 residues. The CDR3, as DNA: TGTGCCACCAGTGCCCTGGGGGGGAACCCAGATACGCAGTATTTT. Translation gives CATSALGGNPDTQYF.

The sample holds a few counts of this clone. The chain uses TRBV19 and TRBJ2-7, with 7 bases that match TRBD1. The ends lost 3 bases at V and 4 bases at J; junction bases unmatched: 6. Germline-derived CDR1 and CDR2 are LNHDA and SQIVND (reference sequence). The CDR3 extends over 14 amino acids. Written as DNA, the CDR3 is TGTGCCAGTAGTATCCTGACAGGGAGTTACGAGCAGTACTTC. As protein: CASSILTGSYEQYF.

This clone was counted between two and nine times. Here the CDR3 reads CASSFLQGEKLFF. In DNA, the CDR3 is TGTGCCAGCAGTTTTTTACAGGGAGAAAAACTGTTTTTT. The genes are TRBV12-3 or TRBV12-4 and TRBJ1-4; D is perhaps TRBD1 (6 bases). V was cut by 3 bases and J by 8 bases, with 10 bases left in between. There are 13 residues in the CDR3.

The chain employs TRBV9 and TRBJ2-1, with D tentatively TRBD2 (7 bases). The V gene lost 7 bases and the J gene lost 4 bases, with 18 bases spanning the gap. Germline CDR1 reads SGDLS; CDR2 reads YYNGEE. The CDR3 sequence is 15 residues long. CDR3 region: CASSGGLADYNEQFF. DNA of the CDR3: TGTGCCAGCTCCGGGGGGCTAGCGGATTACAATGAGCAGTTCTTC.